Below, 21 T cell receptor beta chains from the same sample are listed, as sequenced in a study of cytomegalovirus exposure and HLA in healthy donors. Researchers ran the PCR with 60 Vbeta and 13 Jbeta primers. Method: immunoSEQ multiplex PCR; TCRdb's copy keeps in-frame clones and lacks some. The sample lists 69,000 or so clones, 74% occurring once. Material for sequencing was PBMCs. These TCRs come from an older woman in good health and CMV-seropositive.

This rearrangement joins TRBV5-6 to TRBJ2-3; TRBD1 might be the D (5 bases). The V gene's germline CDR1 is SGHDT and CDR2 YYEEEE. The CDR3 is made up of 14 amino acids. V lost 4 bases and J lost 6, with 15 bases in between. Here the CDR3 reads CASSQGHVEDTQYF. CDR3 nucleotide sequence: TGTGCCAGCAGCCAGGGCCACGTCGAGGATACGCAGTATTTT. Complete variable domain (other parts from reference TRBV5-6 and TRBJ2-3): DAGVTQSPTHLIKTRGQQVTLRCSPKSGHDTVSWYQQALGQGPQFIFQYYEEEERQRGNFPDRFSGHQFPNYSSELNVNALLLGDSALYLCASSQGHVEDTQYFGPGTRLTVL.

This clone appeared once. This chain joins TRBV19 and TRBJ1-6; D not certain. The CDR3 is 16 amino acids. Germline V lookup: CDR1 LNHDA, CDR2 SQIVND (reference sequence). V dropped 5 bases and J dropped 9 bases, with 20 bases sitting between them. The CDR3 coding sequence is TGTGCCAGTAGTCTCGTAATCGGGATTATAGGTTCACCCCTCCACTTT. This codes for CASSLVIGIIGSPLHF.

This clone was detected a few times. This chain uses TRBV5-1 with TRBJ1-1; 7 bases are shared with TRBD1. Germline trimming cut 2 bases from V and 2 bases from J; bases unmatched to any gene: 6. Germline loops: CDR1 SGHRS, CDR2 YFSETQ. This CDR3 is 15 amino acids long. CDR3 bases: TGCGCCAGCAGCTTAAGGCAGGGGGGAAACACTGAAGCTTTCTTT. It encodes CASSLRQGGNTEAFF.

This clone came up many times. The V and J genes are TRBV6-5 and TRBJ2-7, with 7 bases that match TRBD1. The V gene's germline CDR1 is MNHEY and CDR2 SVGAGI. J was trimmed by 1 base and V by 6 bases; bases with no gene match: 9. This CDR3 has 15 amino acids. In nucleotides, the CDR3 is TGTGCCAGCAGACGTTCGAGGGACAGATCCTACGAGCAGTACTTC. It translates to CASRRSRDRSYEQYF.

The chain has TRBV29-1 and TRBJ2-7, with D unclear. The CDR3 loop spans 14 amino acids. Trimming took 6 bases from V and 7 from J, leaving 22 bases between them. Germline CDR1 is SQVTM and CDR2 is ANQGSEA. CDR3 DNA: TGCAGCGTAGGAACCGGGTCCCGCTTTTCTGAGCAGTACTTC. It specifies CSVGTGSRFSEQYF.

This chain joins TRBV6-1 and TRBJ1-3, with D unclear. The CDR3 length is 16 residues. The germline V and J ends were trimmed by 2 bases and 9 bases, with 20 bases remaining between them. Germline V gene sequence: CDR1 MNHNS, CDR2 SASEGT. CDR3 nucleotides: TGTGCCAGCAGTGAATACCCTGGAGGGCCCGGTACCACCATATATTTT. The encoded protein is CASSEYPGGPGTTIYF.

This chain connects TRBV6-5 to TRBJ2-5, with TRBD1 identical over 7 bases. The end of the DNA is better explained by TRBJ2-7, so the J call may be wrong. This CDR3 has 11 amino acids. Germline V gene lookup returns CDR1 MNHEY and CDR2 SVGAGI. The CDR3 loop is CASSPGGEQYF. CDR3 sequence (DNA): TGTGCCAGCTCCCCAGGGGGCGAGCAGTACTTC.

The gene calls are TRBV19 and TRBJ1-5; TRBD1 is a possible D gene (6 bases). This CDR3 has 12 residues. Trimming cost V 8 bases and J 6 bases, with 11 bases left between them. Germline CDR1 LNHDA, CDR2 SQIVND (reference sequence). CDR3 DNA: TGTGCCAGTCTATCCAGGGGTCAGCCCCAGCATTTT. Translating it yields CASLSRGQPQHF.

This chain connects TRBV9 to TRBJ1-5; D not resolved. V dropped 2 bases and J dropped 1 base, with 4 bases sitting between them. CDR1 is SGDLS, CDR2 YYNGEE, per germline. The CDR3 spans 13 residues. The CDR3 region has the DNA TGTGCCAGCAGCGTCCTGAGCAATCAGCCCCAGCATTTT. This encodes CASSVLSNQPQHF.

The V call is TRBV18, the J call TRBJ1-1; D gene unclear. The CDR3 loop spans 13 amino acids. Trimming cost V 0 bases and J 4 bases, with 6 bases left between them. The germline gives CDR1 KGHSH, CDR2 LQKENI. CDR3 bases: TGTGCCAGCTCACCACCCCAGGCCACTGAAGCTTTCTTT. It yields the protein CASSPPQATEAFF.

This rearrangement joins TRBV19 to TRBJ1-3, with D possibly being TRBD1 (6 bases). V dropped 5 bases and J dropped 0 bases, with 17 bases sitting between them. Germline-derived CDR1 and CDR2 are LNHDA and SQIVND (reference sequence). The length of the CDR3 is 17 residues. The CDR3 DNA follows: TGTGCCAGTAGTTCTTTCAGGGGAACCAGCTCTGGAAACACCATATATTTT. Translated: CASSSFRGTSSGNTIYF.

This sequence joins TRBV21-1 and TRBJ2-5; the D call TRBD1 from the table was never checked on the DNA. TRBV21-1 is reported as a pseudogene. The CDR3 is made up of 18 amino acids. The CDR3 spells CASSKQPDRRGYQETQYF. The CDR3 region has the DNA TGTGCCAGCAGCAAACAGCCCGACAGGCGAGGGTACCAAGAGACCCAGTACTTC.

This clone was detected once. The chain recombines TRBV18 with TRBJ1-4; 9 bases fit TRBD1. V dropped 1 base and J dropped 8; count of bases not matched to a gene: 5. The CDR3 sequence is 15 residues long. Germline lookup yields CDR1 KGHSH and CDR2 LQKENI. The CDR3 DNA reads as TGTGCCAGCTCACCACGGGGACAGGGTGGCGAAAAACTGTTTTTT. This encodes CASSPRGQGGEKLFF.

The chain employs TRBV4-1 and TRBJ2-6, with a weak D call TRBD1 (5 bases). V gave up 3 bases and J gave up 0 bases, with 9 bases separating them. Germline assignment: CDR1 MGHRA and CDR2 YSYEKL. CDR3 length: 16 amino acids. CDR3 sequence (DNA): TGCGCCAGCAGCCATCTCCAGGGCTCTGGGGCCAACGTCCTGACTTTC. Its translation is CASSHLQGSGANVLTF.

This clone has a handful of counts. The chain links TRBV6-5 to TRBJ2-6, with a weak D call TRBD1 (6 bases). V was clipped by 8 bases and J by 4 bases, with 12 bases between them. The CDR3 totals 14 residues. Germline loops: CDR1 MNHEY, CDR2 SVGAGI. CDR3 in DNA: TGTGCCAGCCAGGGGTTTTACGGGGCCAACGTCCTGACTTTC. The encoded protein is CASQGFYGANVLTF.

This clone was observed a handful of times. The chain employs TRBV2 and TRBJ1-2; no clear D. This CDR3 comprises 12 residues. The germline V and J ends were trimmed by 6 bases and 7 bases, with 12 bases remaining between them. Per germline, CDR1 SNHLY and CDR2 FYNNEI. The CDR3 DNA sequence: TGTGCCAGCAGCGCCAGATTCATTGGCTACACCTTC. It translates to CASSARFIGYTF.

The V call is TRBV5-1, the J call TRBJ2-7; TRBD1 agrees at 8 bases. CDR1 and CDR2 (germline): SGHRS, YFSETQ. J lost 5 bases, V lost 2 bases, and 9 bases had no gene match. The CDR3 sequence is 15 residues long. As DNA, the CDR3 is TGCGCCAGCAGCTTAGGCGGACAGGGATTCAACGAGCAGTACTTC. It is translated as CASSLGGQGFNEQYF.

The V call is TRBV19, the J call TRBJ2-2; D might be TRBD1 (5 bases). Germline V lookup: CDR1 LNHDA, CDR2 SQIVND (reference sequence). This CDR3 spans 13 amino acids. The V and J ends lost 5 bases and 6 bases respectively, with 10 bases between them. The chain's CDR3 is CASSVQESGELFF. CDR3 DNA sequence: TGTGCCAGTAGTGTACAGGAGTCCGGGGAGCTGTTTTTT.

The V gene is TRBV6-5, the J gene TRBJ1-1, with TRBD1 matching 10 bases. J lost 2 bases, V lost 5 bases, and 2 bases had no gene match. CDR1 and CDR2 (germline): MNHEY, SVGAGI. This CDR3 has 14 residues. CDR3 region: CASSGDRGNTEAFF. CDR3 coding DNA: TGTGCCAGCAGTGGGGACAGGGGAAACACTGAAGCTTTCTTT.

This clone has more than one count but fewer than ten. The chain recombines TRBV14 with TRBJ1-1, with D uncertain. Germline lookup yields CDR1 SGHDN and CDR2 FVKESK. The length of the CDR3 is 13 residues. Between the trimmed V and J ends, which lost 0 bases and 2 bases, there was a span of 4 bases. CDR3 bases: TGTGCCAGCAGCCAAGACAGAAACACTGAAGCTTTCTTT. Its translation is CASSQDRNTEAFF.

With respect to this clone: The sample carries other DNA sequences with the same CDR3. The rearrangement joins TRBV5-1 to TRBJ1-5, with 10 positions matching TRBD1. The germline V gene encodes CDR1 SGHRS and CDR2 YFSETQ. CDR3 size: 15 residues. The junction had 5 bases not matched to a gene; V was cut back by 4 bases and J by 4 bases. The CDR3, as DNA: TGCGCCAGCAGCCCCGGACAGGGGGGAAATCAGCCCCAGCATTTT. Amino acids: CASSPGQGGNQPQHF.